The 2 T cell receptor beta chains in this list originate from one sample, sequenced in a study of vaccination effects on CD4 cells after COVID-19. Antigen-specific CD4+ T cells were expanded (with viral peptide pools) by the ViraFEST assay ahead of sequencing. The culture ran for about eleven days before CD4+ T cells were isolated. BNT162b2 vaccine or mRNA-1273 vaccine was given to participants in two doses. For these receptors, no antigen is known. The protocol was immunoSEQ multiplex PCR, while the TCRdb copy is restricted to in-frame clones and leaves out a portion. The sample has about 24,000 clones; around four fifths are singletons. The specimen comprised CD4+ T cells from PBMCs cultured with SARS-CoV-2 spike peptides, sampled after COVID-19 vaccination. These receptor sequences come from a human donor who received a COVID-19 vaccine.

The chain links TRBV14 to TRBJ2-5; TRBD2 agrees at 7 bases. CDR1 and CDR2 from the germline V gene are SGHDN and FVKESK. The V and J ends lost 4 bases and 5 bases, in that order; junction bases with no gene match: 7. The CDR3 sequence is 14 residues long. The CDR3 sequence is CASSLGARGETQYF. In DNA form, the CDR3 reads TGTGCCAGCAGCCTAGGGGCGCGGGGGGAGACCCAGTACTTC.

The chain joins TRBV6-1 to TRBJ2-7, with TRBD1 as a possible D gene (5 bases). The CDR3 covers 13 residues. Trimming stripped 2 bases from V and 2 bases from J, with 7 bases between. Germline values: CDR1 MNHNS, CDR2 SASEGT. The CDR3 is CASSEYRPYEQYF. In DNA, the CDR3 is TGTGCCAGCAGTGAATACAGGCCCTACGAGCAGTACTTC.